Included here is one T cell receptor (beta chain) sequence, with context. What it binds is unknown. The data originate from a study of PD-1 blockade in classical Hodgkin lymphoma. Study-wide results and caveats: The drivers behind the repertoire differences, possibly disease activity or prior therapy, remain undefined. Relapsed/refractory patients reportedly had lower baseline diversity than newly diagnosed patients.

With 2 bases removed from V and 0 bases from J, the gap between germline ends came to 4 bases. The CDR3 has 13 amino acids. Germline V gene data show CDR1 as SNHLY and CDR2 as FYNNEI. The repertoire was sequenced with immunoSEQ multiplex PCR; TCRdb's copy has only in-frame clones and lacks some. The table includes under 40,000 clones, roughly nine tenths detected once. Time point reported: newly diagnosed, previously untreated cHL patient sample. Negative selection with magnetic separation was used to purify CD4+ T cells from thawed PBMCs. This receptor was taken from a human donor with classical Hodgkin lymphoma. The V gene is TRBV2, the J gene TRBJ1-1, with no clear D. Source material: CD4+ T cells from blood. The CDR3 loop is CASSEFMNTEAFF. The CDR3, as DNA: TGTGCCAGCAGTGAATTCATGAACACTGAAGCTTTCTTT.